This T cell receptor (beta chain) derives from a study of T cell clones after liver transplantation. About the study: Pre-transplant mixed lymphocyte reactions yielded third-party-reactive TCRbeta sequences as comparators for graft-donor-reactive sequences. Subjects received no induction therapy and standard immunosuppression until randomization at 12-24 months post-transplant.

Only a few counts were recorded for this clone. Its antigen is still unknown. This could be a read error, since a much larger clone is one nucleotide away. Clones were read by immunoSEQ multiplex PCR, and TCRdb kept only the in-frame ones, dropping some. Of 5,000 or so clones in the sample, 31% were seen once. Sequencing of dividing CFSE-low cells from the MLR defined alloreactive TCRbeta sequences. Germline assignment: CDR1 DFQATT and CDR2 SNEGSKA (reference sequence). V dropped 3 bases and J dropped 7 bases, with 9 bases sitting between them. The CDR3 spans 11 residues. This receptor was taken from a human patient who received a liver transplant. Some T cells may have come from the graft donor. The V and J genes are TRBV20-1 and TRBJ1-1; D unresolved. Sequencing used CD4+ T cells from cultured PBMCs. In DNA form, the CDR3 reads TGCAGTGCTAGGGGGTGTTTTGAAGCTTTCTTT. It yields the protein CSARGCFEAFF.